These 8 T cell receptor beta chains came from one sample sequenced in a study of PD-1 blockade in classical Hodgkin lymphoma. This table comes from immunoSEQ multiplex PCR, and its TCRdb copy is limited to in-frame clones, with some not included. The table lists approximately 41,000 clones, just over 65% of them singletons. Time point denoted: cycle 4 day 1 (C4D1), after five to seven weeks of nivolumab. All trial patients relapsed after autologous stem cell transplantation. The sequencing used peripheral blood mononuclear cells (PBMCs), collected before the fourth cycle of nivolumab. Receptors originate from a human donor with classical Hodgkin lymphoma.

As concerns this clone: Other DNA sequences from this sample encode an identical CDR3 as well. The CDR3 DNA reads as TGTGCCAGTAGTATAGAGGGGGATAATTCACCCCTCCACTTT. It translates to CASSIEGDNSPLHF. The chain has TRBV19 and TRBJ1-6; tentatively, D is TRBD1 (5 bases). The CDR3 is made up of 14 amino acids. The V and J ends lost 0 bases and 5 bases respectively, with 5 bases between them. Looked up from germline, CDR1 is LNHDA and CDR2 is SQIVND (reference sequence). The full variable domain, completed using reference TRBV19 and TRBJ1-6, is DGGITQSPKYLFRKEGQNVTLSCEQNLNHDAMYWYRQDPGQGLRLIYYSQIVNDFQKGDIAEGYSVSREKKESFPLTVTSAQKNPTAFYLCASSIEGDNSPLHFGNGTRLTVT.

The genes are TRBV9 and TRBJ2-3; D unclear. The V end was cut by 4 bases, the J end by 2 bases, with 5 bases between. The CDR3 totals 12 residues. Germline-derived CDR1 and CDR2 are SGDLS and YYNGEE. Written as DNA, the CDR3 is TGTGCCAGCAGCCCATACACAGATACGCAGTATTTT. Protein product: CASSPYTDTQYF. The variable domain in full, with the rest retrieved from reference TRBV9 and TRBJ2-3, is DSGVTQTPKHLITATGQRVTLRCSPRSGDLSVYWYQQSLDQGLQFLIQYYNGEERAKGNILERFSAQQFPDLHSELNLSSLELGDSALYFCASSPYTDTQYFGPGTRLTVL.

CDR3 nucleotides: TGTGCCAGTAGTATAGGCTCACGGGATGTAGCTGAAGCTTTCTTT. It is translated as CASSIGSRDVAEAFF. The chain couples TRBV19 to TRBJ1-1; D unresolved. Trimming cost V 1 base and J 6 bases, with 15 bases left between them. The CDR3 loop spans 15 amino acids. CDR1 and CDR2 (germline): LNHDA, SQIVND (reference sequence).

This clone came up once. The CDR3 reads CASSGTGGSQPQHF. For the CDR3, the DNA is TGCGCCAGCAGTGGGACAGGGGGAAGTCAGCCCCAGCATTTT. This chain connects TRBV10-2 to TRBJ1-5; TRBD1 aligns across 10 bases. The CDR3 is made up of 14 amino acids. CDR1 is WSHSY and CDR2 is SAAADI in the germline V gene. Trimming took 4 bases from V and 6 from J; bases not matched to a gene: 3.

The sample holds one count of this clone. The rearrangement uses TRBV9 and TRBJ2-1; a possible D gene is TRBD2 (5 bases). V shed 0 bases and J shed 0 bases, with 13 bases lying between them. This CDR3 is built from 17 residues. Germline CDR1 is SGDLS and CDR2 is YYNGEE. The DNA for the CDR3 is TGTGCCAGCAGCGTAGGACGAGGGCGGAGCTCCTACAATGAGCAGTTCTTC. It specifies CASSVGRGRSSYNEQFF.

This rearrangement joins TRBV30 to TRBJ1-6; TRBD1 matches at 12 bases. Germline V CDR1 and CDR2: GTSNPN, SVGIG (reference sequence). With V trimmed by 0 bases and J by 10 bases, 4 bases remained unmatched. The CDR3 has 15 residues. CDR3 nucleotide sequence: TGTGCCTGGAGTGTCCGGGACAGGGGGCTGTCACCCCTCCACTTT. Its protein product is CAWSVRDRGLSPLHF.

The CDR3 region is CASSERRQETQYF. In DNA form, the CDR3 reads TGTGCCAGCAGTGAAAGGCGGCAAGAGACCCAGTACTTC. The V and J genes are TRBV6-1 and TRBJ2-5; D not resolved. The CDR3 is 13 amino acids. CDR1 and CDR2 from the germline V gene are MNHNS and SASEGT. Between the trimmed V and J ends, which lost 2 bases and 2 bases, there was a span of 6 bases.

This clone appeared a few times. The DNA of the CDR3 is TGTGCCAGCAGATCTCTCTATGGCTACACCTTC. This sequence encodes CASRSLYGYTF. The J gene is TRBJ1-2, the V gene TRBV28, with D hard to call. Germline V gene data show CDR1 as MDHEN and CDR2 as SYDVKM. CDR3 length: 11 amino acids. Trimming cost V 6 bases and J 4 bases, with 6 bases left between them.